Following are 21 T cell receptor beta chains from one sample sequenced in a study of T cell responses to AZD1222 COVID-19 vaccine. Profiled with immunoSEQ multiplex PCR; TCRdb holds only in-frame clones, not every one. The sample lists about 89,000 clones; approximately 91% were seen once. Sequencing was performed on peripheral blood, taken 28 days after the second AZD1222 dose. These receptors were collected from an adult who received the AZD1222 COVID-19 vaccine.

The chain carries TRBV4-1 and TRBJ1-1; 7 nucleotides line up with TRBD1. Looked up from germline, CDR1 is MGHRA and CDR2 is YSYEKL. Trimming cost V 5 bases and J 2 bases; bases outside gene matches: 8. CDR3 length: 15 amino acids. CDR3 nucleotides: TGCGCCAGCAGCGCATACAGGGGAGGAAACACTGAAGCTTTCTTT. Translated, it gives CASSAYRGGNTEAFF.

This chain connects TRBV19 to TRBJ2-3; 8 nucleotides align to TRBD2. The CDR3 length is 17 residues. From germline, CDR1 is LNHDA and CDR2 SQIVND (reference sequence). V was pared by 7 bases and J by 0 bases, with 12 bases of the junction left unmatched. The CDR3 spells CASNPAGGVWSTDTQYF. The CDR3 DNA is TGTGCCAGTAACCCCGCGGGAGGAGTTTGGAGCACAGATACGCAGTATTTT. The variable domain in full, completed from reference TRBV19 and TRBJ2-3, reads DGGITQSPKYLFRKEGQNVTLSCEQNLNHDAMYWYRQDPGQGLRLIYYSQIVNDFQKGDIAEGYSVSREKKESFPLTVTSAQKNPTAFYLCASNPAGGVWSTDTQYFGPGTRLTVL.

The chain carries TRBV6-5 and TRBJ1-4; 7 bases map to TRBD1. V lost 5 bases, J lost 8 bases, and 8 bases stayed unmatched. Germline-derived CDR1 and CDR2 are MNHEY and SVGAGI. The CDR3 covers 14 residues. CDR3 sequence reads: CASSRQGGWEKLFF. CDR3 nucleotides: TGTGCCAGCAGTCGTCAGGGGGGATGGGAAAAACTGTTTTTT.

The V call is TRBV7-9, the J call TRBJ1-1; D gene uncertain. Germline assignment: CDR1 SEHNR and CDR2 FQNEAQ (reference sequence). The V gene lost 1 base and the J gene lost 1 base, with 7 bases spanning the gap. CDR3 length: 14 amino acids. The CDR3 sequence is CASSLDLGNTEAFF. The CDR3, as DNA: TGTGCCAGCAGCTTAGATCTTGGGAACACTGAAGCTTTCTTT.

The V gene is TRBV30, the J gene TRBJ2-7, with 8 bases that match TRBD1. Germline loops: CDR1 GTSNPN, CDR2 SVGIG (reference sequence). The V segment lost 3 bases and the J segment 6 bases; nucleotides outside the gene matches: 10. The CDR3 is 14 amino acids. This CDR3 reads CAWRVRGRVAEQYF. The CDR3 DNA reads as TGTGCCTGGAGGGTCAGGGGGCGCGTCGCCGAGCAGTACTTC.

The chain uses TRBV6-6 and TRBJ2-3, with TRBD2 as a possible D gene (6 bases). Germline values: CDR1 MNHNY, CDR2 SVGAGI (reference sequence). The CDR3 contains 16 residues. The ends were cut back, 2 bases at V and 0 bases at J, with 12 bases in the middle. CDR3: CASSYTRDSSTDTQYF. CDR3 coding DNA: TGTGCCAGCAGTTACACCCGGGACTCCAGCACAGATACGCAGTATTTT.

This chain uses TRBV30 with TRBJ1-4; 7 nucleotides line up with TRBD1. The V gene end was trimmed by 3 bases and the J gene end by 3 bases; junction bases not matched to a gene: 4. This CDR3 region has 14 residues. The germline gives CDR1 GTSNPN, CDR2 SVGIG (reference sequence). CDR3 protein: CAWSPGTANEKLFF. In nucleotides, the CDR3 is TGTGCCTGGAGCCCCGGGACAGCTAATGAAAAACTGTTTTTT.

The CDR3 is CASSSQGSLLMNTEAFF. The CDR3 nucleotides are TGCGCCAGCAGCTCCCAGGGCTCGCTACTCATGAACACTGAAGCTTTCTTT. V usage is TRBV5-1 and J usage is TRBJ1-1; the D gene is possibly TRBD1 (5 bases). Trimming took 3 bases from V and 0 from J, leaving 18 bases between them. The CDR3 contains 17 residues. The germline gives CDR1 SGHRS, CDR2 YFSETQ.

CDR3 sequence reads: CASSLYFSGANVLTF. The CDR3 region has the DNA TGTGCCAGCAGCTTATATTTCTCTGGGGCCAACGTCCTGACTTTC. This chain joins TRBV7-8 and TRBJ2-6; D gene unclear. The germline CDR1 and CDR2 sequences are SGHVS and FQNEAQ. Trimming shortened V by 2 bases and J by 0 bases, and 5 bases separated the two germline ends. The CDR3 contains 15 residues.

The V gene is TRBV6-2 or TRBV6-3, the J gene TRBJ1-4; 7 bases align to TRBD1. The germline CDR1 and CDR2 sequences are MNHEY and SVGEGT. After removal of 5 bases from V and 7 bases from J, the junction contained 10 bases not matched to a gene. CDR3 length equals 15 residues. CDR3 coding DNA: TGTGCCAGCAGTGCCCGACAGGGTTCGGGTGAAAAACTGTTTTTT. It codes for CASSARQGSGEKLFF.

This chain connects TRBV6-5 to TRBJ2-3; D is possibly TRBD2 (7 bases). The ends were cut back, 2 bases at V and 10 bases at J, with 13 bases in the middle. This CDR3 has 13 residues. Germline assignment: CDR1 MNHEY and CDR2 SVGAGI. The CDR3 spells CASSYRGASSQYF. In DNA form, the CDR3 reads TGTGCCAGCAGTTACCGGGGGGCTTCATCGCAGTATTTT.

The gene calls are TRBV4-3 and TRBJ1-1; D call uncertain. V lost 2 bases and J 1 base, leaving 8 bases between the germline ends. Per the germline V gene, CDR1 is LGHNA and CDR2 is YSLEER. CDR3 size: 14 residues. CDR3 coding DNA: TGCGCCAGCAGCCAACTAGGTGGGAACACTGAAGCTTTCTTT. This translates into CASSQLGGNTEAFF.

This clone was counted once. The chain joins TRBV5-1 to TRBJ1-3; D ambiguous. V shed 4 bases and J shed 3 bases, with 17 bases lying between them. The CDR3 totals 16 residues. From germline, CDR1 is SGHRS and CDR2 YFSETQ. The DNA for the CDR3 is TGCGCCAGCAGCCTGGACTCTCCGCGATATGGAAACACCATATATTTT. This sequence encodes CASSLDSPRYGNTIYF.

The chain recombines TRBV15 with TRBJ1-5; TRBD1 might be the D (5 bases). Germline CDR1 reads LNHNV; CDR2 reads YYDKDF (reference sequence). The CDR3 totals 15 residues. Trimming removed 3 bases at V and 5 bases at J, with 14 bases between. The DNA of the CDR3 is TGTGCCACCAGCAGCACCCCAGGGCAAGATCAGCCCCAGCATTTT. It encodes CATSSTPGQDQPQHF. The whole variable domain, remainder taken from reference TRBV15 and TRBJ1-5, is DAMVIQNPRYQVTQFGKPVTLSCSQTLNHNVMYWYQQKSSQAPKLLFHYYDKDFNNEADTPDNFQSRRPNTSFCFLDIRSPGLGDTAMYLCATSSTPGQDQPQHFGDGTRLSIL.

The V gene is TRBV5-3, the J gene TRBJ1-5, with 10 bases aligning to TRBD1. TRBV5-3 belongs to the ORF category, with a function that is uncertain. This CDR3 comprises 16 residues. Unmatched junction bases numbered 9, after V lost 3 bases and J lost 6 bases. CDR3 in DNA: TGTGCCAGAAGCTGTAGACAGGGGGCGCTGACTCAGCCCCAGCATTTT. Its translation: CARSCRQGALTQPQHF.

This chain links TRBV12-3 or TRBV12-4 with TRBJ2-7; 9 bases agree with TRBD1. V lost 5 bases and J lost 6; bases outside the gene matches: 5. This CDR3 comprises 13 residues. CDR3 protein: CASSPRTGVEQYF. The CDR3 nucleotides read TGTGCCAGCAGTCCACGGACAGGGGTCGAGCAGTACTTC.

The genes are TRBV3-1 (or the pseudogene TRBV3-2) and TRBJ1-2; D is possibly TRBD1 (5 bases). Trimming pared 3 bases from V and 4 bases from J, leaving 9 bases between. The CDR3 has 13 residues. Germline V lookup: CDR1 LGHDT, CDR2 YNNKEL (reference sequence). Here the CDR3 reads CASSQGQSYGYTF. DNA for the CDR3: TGTGCCAGCAGCCAGGGGCAAAGCTATGGCTACACCTTC.

The rearrangement links TRBV2 to TRBJ1-1; D might be TRBD1 (5 bases). V lost 6 bases and J 5 bases, leaving 13 bases between the germline ends. This CDR3 comprises 13 residues. Germline V gene data show CDR1 as SNHLY and CDR2 as FYNNEI. Written as DNA, the CDR3 is TGTGCCAGCAGACCATTCGGGACTACTGAAGCTTTCTTT. Amino acids: CASRPFGTTEAFF.

The gene calls are TRBV5-8 and TRBJ1-2; D is undetermined. Germline lookup yields CDR1 SGHTS and CDR2 YDEGEE. The CDR3 runs to 15 residues. The V and J ends lost 4 bases and 4 bases respectively, with 17 bases between them. CDR3 amino acids: CASSAYNPGGYGYTF. CDR3 in DNA: TGTGCCAGCAGCGCCTATAACCCGGGAGGCTATGGCTACACCTTC.

This clone was observed a handful of times. The V and J genes are TRBV3-1 (or the pseudogene TRBV3-2) and TRBJ1-2, with TRBD1 identical over 8 bases. In germline, CDR1 is LGHDT, CDR2 YNNKEL (reference sequence). The CDR3 is 15 residues long. J was trimmed by 8 bases and V by 0 bases; bases with no gene match: 8. The CDR3 DNA is TGTGCCAGCAGCCAAGATCCCCGGACAGGGACCGGCTACACCTTC. As protein: CASSQDPRTGTGYTF.

Of note for this clone: The sample carries other DNA sequences with the same CDR3. This chain connects TRBV7-2 to TRBJ1-2, with unresolved D. The CDR3 has 13 amino acids. Per germline, CDR1 SGHTA and CDR2 FQGNSA. V lost 1 base and J 2 bases, leaving 5 bases between the germline ends. The CDR3 DNA reads TGTGCCAGCAGCTTAGGACGGAACTATGGCTACACCTTC. Its protein product is CASSLGRNYGYTF.